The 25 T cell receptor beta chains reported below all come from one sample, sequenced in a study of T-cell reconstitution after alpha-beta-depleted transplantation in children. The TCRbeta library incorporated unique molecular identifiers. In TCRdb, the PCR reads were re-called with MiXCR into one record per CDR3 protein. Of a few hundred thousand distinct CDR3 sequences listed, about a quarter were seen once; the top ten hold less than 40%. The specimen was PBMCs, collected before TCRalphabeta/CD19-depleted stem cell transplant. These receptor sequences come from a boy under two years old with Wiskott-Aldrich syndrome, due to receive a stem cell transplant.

The CDR3 is CASRRGQGADGYTF. The CDR3 coding sequence is TGTGCCAGCAGGCGGGGACAGGGGGCCGATGGCTACACCTTC. The gene calls are TRBV12-3 or TRBV12-4 and TRBJ1-2; the match to TRBD1 covers 12 bases. The ends lost 6 bases at V and 6 bases at J; junction bases unmatched: 5. CDR3 size: 14 residues.

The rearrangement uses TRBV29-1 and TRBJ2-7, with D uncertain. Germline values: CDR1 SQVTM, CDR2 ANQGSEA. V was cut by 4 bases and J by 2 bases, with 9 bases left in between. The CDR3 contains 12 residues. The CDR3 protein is CSVAETPYEQYF. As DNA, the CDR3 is TGCAGCGTTGCTGAGACACCCTACGAGCAGTACTTC.

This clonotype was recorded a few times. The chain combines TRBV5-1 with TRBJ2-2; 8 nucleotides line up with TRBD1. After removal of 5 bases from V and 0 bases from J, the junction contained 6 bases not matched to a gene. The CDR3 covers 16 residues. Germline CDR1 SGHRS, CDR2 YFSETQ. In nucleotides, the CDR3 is TGCGCCAGCAGTGTGACAGGGGCGACGAACACCGGGGAGCTGTTTTTT. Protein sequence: CASSVTGATNTGELFF.

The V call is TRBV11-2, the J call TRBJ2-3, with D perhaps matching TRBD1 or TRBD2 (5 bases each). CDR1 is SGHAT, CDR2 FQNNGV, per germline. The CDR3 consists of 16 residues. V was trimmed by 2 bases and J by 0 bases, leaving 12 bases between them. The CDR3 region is CASSLIGTASTDTQYF. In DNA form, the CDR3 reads TGTGCCAGCAGCTTAATAGGGACCGCTAGCACAGATACGCAGTATTTT.

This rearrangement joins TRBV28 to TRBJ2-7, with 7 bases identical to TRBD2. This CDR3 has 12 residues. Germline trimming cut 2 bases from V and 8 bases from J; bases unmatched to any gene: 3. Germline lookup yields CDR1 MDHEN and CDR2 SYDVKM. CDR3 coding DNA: TGTGCCAGCAGTTTAACGGGAGGCAAGCAGTACTTC. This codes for CASSLTGGKQYF. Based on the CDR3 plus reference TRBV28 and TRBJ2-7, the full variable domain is DVKVTQSSRYLVKRTGEKVFLECVQDMDHENMFWYRQDPGLGLRLIYFSYDVKMKEKGDIPEGYSVSREKKERFSLILESASTNQTSMYLCASSLTGGKQYFGPGTRLTVT.

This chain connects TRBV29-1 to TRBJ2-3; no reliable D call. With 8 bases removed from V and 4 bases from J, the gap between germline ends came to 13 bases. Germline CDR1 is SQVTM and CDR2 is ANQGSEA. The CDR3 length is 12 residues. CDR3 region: CSSALGADTQYF. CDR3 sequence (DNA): TGCAGCTCGGCCCTGGGCGCAGATACGCAGTATTTT.

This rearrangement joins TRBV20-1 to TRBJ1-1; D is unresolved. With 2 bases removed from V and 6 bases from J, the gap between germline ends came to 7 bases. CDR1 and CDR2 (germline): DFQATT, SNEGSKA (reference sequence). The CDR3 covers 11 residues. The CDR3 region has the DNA TGCAGTGCTAGATACTTCTCTGAAGCTTTCTTT. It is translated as CSARYFSEAFF.

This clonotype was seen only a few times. This CDR3 is CASSLGRYGELFF. The CDR3 region has the DNA TGTGCCAGCAGTCTAGGACGATACGGGGAGCTGTTTTTT. This sequence joins TRBV12-3 or TRBV12-4 and TRBJ2-2, with D hard to call. V was pared by 5 bases and J by 7 bases, with 11 bases between. The CDR3 length is 13 residues.

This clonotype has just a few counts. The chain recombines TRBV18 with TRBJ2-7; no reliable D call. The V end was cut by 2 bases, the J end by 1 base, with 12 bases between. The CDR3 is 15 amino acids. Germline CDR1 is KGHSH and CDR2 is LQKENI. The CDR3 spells CASSPVGLGSYEQYF. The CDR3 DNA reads TGTGCCAGCTCACCAGTAGGGCTAGGTTCCTACGAGCAGTACTTC.

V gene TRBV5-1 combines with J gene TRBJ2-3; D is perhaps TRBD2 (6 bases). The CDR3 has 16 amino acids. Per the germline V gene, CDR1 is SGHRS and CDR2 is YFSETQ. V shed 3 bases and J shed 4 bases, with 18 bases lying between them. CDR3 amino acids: CASSYYSGGGPDTQYF. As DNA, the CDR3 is TGCGCCAGCAGCTACTATAGCGGAGGCGGGCCAGATACGCAGTATTTT. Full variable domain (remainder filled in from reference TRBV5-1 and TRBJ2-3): KAGVTQTPRYLIKTRGQQVTLSCSPISGHRSVSWYQQTPGQGLQFLFEYFSETQRNKGNFPGRFSGRQFSNSRSEMNVSTLELGDSALYLCASSYYSGGGPDTQYFGPGTRLTVL.

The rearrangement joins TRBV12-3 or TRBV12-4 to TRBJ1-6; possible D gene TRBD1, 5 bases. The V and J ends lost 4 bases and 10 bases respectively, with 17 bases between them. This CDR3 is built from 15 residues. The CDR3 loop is CASSSVKSGTSPLHF. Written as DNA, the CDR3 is TGTGCCAGCAGTTCAGTAAAGTCAGGGACCTCACCCCTCCACTTT.

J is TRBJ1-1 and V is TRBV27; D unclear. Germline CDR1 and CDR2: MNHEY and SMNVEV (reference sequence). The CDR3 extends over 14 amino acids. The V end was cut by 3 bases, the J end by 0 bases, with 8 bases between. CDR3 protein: CASSFLPMNTEAFF. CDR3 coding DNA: TGTGCCAGCAGTTTCCTACCTATGAACACTGAAGCTTTCTTT.

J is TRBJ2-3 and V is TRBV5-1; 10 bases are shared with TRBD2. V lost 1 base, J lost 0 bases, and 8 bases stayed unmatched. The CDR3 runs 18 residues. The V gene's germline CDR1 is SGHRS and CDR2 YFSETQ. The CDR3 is CASSLYRTSGPSTDTQYF. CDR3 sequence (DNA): TGCGCCAGCAGCTTGTACCGGACTAGCGGACCTAGCACAGATACGCAGTATTTT.

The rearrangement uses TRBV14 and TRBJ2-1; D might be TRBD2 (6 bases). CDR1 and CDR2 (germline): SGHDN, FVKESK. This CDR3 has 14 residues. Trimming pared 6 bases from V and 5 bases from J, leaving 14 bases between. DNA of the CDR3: TGTGCCAGCAGTTCTTGGCGGGGAGACAATGAGCAGTTCTTC. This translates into CASSSWRGDNEQFF. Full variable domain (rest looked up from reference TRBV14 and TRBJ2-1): EAGVTQFPSHSVIEKGQTVTLRCDPISGHDNLYWYRRVMGKEIKFLLHFVKESKQDESGMPNNRFLAERTGGTYSTLKVQPAELEDSGVYFCASSSWRGDNEQFFGPGTRLTVL.

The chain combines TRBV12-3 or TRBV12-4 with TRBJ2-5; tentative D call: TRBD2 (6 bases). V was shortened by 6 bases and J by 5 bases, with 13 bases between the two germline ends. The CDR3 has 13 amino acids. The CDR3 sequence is CASRGRSEETQYF. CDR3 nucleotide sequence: TGTGCCAGCAGAGGGAGGTCGGAGGAGACCCAGTACTTC.

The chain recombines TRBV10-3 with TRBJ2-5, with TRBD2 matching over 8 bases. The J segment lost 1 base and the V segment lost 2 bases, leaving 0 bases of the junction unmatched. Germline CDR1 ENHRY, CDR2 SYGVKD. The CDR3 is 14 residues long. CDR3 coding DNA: TGTGCCATCAGTGAGCGGGAGGGCCAAGAGACCCAGTACTTC. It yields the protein CAISEREGQETQYF.

As DNA, the CDR3 is TGCGCCAGCAGTGTTTCGGGACAGGGGGCCCACGAGCAGTACTTC. Protein product: CASSVSGQGAHEQYF. This chain joins TRBV10-2 and TRBJ2-7, with 12 bases aligning to TRBD1. With V trimmed by 4 bases and J by 5 bases, 6 bases remained unmatched. CDR1 is WSHSY, CDR2 SAAADI, per germline. The CDR3 spans 15 residues.

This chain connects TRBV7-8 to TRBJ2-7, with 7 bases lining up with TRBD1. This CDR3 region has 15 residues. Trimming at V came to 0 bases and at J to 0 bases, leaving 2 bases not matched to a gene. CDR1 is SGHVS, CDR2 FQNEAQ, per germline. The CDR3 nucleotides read TGTGCCAGCAGCTTAGCCGGGGACAGCTCCTACGAGCAGTACTTC. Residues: CASSLAGDSSYEQYF.

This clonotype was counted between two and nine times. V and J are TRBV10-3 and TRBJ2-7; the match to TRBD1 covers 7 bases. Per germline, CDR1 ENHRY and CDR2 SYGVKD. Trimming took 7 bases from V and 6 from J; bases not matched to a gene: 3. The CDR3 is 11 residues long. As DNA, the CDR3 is TGTGCCATCATGTACAGGGGCGAGCAGTACTTC. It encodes CAIMYRGEQYF.

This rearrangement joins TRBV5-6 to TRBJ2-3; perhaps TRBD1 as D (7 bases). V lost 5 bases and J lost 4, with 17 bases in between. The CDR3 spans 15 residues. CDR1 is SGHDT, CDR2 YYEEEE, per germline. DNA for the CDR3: TGTGCCAGCAGTGAACAGGGGACTGGATCAGATACGCAGTATTTT. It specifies CASSEQGTGSDTQYF.

The DNA of the CDR3 is TGCAGCGTTGAGGACAGGGCTAACGGGGAGCTGTTTTTT. Translated, it gives CSVEDRANGELFF. The chain employs TRBV29-1 and TRBJ2-2; 8 nucleotides align to TRBD1. The V gene end was trimmed by 3 bases and the J gene end by 7 bases; junction bases not matched to a gene: 4. The CDR3 length is 13 residues. Per the germline V gene, CDR1 is SQVTM and CDR2 is ANQGSEA.

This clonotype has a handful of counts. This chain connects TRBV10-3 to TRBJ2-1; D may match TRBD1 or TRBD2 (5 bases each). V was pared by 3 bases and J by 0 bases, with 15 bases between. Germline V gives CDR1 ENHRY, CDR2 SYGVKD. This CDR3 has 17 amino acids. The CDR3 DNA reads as TGTGCCATCAGTGACTCAACCGGGACCGACTCCTACAATGAGCAGTTCTTC. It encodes CAISDSTGTDSYNEQFF.

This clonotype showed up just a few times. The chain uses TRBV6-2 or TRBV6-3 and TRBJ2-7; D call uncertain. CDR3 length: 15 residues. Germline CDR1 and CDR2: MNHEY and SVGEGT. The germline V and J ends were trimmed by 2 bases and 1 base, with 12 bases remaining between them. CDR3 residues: CASSYPMQASYEQYF. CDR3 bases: TGTGCCAGCAGTTACCCCATGCAGGCATCCTACGAGCAGTACTTC.

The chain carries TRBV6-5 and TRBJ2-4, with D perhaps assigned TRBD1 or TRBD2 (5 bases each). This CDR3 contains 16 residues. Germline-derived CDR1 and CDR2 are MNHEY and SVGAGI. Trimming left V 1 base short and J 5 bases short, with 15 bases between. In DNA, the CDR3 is TGTGCCAGCAGTTACTATTCAGGGCGAGGGGAAAACATTCAGTACTTC. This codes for CASSYYSGRGENIQYF.

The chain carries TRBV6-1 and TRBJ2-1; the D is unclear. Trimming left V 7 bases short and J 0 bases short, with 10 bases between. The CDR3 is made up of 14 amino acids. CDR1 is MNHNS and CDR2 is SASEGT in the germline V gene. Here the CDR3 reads CASTVGPSYNEQFF. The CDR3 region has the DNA TGTGCCAGCACCGTAGGCCCCTCCTACAATGAGCAGTTCTTC.